This T cell receptor beta chain appears in the sequencing data of a study of CD8 T cells in Susac syndrome. J was trimmed by 3 bases and V by 1 base; bases with no gene match: 3. From germline, CDR1 is KGHDR and CDR2 SFDVKD. The CDR3 is 16 residues long. Random hexamers primed reverse transcription of about 0.5 to 1 ug RNA. TCRdb re-analysed the immunoSEQ multiplex PCR reads in MiXCR, keeping a single row per CDR3 protein. The sample has about 69,000 distinct CDR3 sequences; approximately 95% are singletons. The source material was CD8+ T cells from PBMCs. This TCR was recovered from a human donor in good health. The V gene is TRBV24-1, the J gene TRBJ2-2, with 8 bases fitting TRBD2. The CDR3 DNA follows: TGTGCCACCAGTGATTTACGGGGGGGATACACCGGGGAGCTGTTTTTT. Its protein is CATSDLRGGYTGELFF.